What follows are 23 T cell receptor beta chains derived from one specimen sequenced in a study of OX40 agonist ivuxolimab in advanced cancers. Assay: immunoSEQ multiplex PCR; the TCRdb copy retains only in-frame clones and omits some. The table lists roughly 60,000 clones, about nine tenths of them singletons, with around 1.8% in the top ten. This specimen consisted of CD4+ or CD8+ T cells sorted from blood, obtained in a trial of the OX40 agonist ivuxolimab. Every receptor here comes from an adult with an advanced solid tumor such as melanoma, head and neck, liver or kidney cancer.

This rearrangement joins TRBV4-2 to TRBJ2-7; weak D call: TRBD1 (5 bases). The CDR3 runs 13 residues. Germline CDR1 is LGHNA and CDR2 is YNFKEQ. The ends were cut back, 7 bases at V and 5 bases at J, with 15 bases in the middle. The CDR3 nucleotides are TGTGCCAGCAACCTTGGGCAGGGTGACGAGCAGTACTTC. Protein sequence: CASNLGQGDEQYF.

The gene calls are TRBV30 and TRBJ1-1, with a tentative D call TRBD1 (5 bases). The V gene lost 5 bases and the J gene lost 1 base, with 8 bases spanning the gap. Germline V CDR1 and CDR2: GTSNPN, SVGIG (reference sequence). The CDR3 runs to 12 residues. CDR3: CAWGHPNTEAFF. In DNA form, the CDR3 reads TGTGCCTGGGGACACCCGAACACTGAAGCTTTCTTT.

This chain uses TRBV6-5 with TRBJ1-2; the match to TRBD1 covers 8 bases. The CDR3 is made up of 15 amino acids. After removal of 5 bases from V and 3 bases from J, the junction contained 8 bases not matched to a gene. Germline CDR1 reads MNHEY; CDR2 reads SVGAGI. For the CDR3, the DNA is TGTGCCAGCAGTCCAGGACAGGGCGGTGACTATGGCTACACCTTC. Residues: CASSPGQGGDYGYTF.

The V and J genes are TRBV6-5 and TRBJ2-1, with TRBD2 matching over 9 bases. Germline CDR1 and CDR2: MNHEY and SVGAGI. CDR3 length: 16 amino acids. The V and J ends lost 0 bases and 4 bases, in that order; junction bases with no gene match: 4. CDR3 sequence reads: CASSYSSGSGYNEQFF. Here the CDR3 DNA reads TGTGCCAGCAGTTACTCTAGCGGGAGTGGGTACAATGAGCAGTTCTTC.

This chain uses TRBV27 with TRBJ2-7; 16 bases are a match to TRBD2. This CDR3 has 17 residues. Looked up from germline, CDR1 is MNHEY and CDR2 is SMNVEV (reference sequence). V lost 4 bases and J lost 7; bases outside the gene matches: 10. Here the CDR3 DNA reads TGTGCCAGCAGTTCCCCGGGACTAGCGGGAGGGCTAGGGGAGCAGTACTTC. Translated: CASSSPGLAGGLGEQYF.

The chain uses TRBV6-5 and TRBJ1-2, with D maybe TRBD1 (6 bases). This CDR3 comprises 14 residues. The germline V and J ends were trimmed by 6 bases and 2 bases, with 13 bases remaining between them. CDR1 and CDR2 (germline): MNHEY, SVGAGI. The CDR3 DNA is TGTGCCAGCAGATTCAGGGGATTAAACTATGGCTACACCTTC. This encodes CASRFRGLNYGYTF.

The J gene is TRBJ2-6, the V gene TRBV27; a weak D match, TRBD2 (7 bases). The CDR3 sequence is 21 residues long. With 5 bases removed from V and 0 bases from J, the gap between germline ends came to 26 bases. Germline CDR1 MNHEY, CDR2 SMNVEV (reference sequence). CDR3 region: CASSPMGGGHFVRSGANVLTF. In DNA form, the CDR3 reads TGTGCCAGCAGTCCCATGGGAGGGGGGCATTTCGTTCGCTCTGGGGCCAACGTCCTGACTTTC.

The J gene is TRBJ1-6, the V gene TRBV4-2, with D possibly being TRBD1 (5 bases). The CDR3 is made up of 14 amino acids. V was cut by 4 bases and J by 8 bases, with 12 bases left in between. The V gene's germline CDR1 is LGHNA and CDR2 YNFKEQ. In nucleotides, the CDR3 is TGTGCCAGCAGCCTCGGGACCGTTTATTCACCCCTCCACTTT. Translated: CASSLGTVYSPLHF.

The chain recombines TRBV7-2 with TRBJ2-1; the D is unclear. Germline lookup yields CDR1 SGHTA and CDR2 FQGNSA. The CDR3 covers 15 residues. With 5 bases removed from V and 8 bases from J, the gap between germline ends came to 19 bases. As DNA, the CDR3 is TGTGCCAGCAGCCAGGTTAGGACGGGCAGCGATGAGCAGTTCTTC. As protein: CASSQVRTGSDEQFF.

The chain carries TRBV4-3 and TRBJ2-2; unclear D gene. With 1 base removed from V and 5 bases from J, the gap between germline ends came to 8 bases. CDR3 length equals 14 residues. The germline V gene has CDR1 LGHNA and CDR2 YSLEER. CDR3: CASSQAVDTGELFF. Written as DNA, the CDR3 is TGCGCCAGCAGCCAAGCGGTTGATACCGGGGAGCTGTTTTTT.

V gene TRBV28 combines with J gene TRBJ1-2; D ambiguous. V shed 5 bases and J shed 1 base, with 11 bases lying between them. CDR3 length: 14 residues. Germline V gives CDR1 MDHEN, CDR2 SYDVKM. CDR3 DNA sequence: TGTGCCAGCAGTGCGGACCGGGTTAACTATGGCTACACCTTC. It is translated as CASSADRVNYGYTF.

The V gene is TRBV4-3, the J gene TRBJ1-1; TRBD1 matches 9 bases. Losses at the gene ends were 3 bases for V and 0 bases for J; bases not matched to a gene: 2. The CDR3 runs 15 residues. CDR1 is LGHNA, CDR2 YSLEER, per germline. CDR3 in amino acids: CASSHDRGVNTEAFF. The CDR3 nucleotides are TGCGCCAGCAGCCATGACAGGGGGGTGAACACTGAAGCTTTCTTT.

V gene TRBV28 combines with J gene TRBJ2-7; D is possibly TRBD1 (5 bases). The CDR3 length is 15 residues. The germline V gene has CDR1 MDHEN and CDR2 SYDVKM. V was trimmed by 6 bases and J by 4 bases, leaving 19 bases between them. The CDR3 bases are TGTGCCAGCAGAAGTACAGGAGTTGGATTTTACGAGCAGTACTTC. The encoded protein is CASRSTGVGFYEQYF.

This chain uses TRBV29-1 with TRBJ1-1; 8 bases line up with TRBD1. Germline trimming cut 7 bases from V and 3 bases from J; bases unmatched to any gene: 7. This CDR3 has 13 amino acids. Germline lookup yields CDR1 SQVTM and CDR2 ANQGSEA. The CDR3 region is CSAMTGVDTEAFF. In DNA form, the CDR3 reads TGCAGCGCCATGACAGGGGTGGACACTGAAGCTTTCTTT.

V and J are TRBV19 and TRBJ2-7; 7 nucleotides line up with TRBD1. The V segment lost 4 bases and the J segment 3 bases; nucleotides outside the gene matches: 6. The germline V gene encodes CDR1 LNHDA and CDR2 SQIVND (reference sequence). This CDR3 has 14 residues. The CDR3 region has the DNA TGTGCCAGTAGTACCCCGGGACAGAGCTACGAGCAGTACTTC. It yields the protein CASSTPGQSYEQYF.

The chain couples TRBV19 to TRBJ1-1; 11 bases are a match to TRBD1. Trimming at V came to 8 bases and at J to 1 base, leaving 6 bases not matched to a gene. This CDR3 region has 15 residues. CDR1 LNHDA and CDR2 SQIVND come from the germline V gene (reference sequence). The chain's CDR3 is CASRTGGSRNTEAFF. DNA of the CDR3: TGTGCCAGTCGGACAGGGGGCAGTCGGAACACTGAAGCTTTCTTT.

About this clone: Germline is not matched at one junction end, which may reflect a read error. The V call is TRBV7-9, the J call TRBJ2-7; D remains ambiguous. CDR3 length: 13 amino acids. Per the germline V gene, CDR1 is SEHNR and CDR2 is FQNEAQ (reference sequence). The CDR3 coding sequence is TGTGCCAGCAGCTTGGATTTTTCCTCCGAGCAGTACTTC. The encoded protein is CASSLDFSSEQYF. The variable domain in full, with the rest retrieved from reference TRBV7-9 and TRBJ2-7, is DTGVSQNPRHKITKRGQNVTFRCDPISEHNRLYWYRQTLGQGPEFLTYFQNEAQLEKSRLLSDRFSAERPKGSFSTLEIQRTEQGDSAMYLCASSLDFSSEQYFGPGTRLTVT.

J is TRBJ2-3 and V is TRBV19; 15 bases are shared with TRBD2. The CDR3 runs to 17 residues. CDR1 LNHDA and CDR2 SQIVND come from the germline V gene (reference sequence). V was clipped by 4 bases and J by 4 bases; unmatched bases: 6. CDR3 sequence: CASSTGLAGGVADTQYF. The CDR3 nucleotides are TGTGCCAGTAGTACGGGACTAGCGGGAGGAGTTGCAGATACGCAGTATTTT. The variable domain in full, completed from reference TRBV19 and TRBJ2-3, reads DGGITQSPKYLFRKEGQNVTLSCEQNLNHDAMYWYRQDPGQGLRLIYYSQIVNDFQKGDIAEGYSVSREKKESFPLTVTSAQKNPTAFYLCASSTGLAGGVADTQYFGPGTRLTVL.

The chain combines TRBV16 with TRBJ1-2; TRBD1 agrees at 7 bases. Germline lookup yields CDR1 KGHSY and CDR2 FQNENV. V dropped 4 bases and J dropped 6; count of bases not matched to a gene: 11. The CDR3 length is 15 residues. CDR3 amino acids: CASSPNRGFGDGYTF. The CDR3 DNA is TGTGCCAGCAGCCCAAACAGGGGATTTGGGGATGGCTACACCTTC. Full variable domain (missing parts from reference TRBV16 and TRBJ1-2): GEEVAQTPKHLVRGEGQKAKLYCAPIKGHSYVFWYQQVLKNEFKFLISFQNENVFDETGMPKERFSAKCLPNSPCSLEIQATKLEDSAVYFCASSPNRGFGDGYTFGSGTRLTVV.

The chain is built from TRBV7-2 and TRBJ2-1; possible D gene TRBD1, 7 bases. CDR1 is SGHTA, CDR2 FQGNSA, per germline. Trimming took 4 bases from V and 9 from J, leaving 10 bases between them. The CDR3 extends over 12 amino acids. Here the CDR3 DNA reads TGTGCCAGCAGCTCCCAGGGGGGTGAGCAGTTCTTC. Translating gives CASSSQGGEQFF.

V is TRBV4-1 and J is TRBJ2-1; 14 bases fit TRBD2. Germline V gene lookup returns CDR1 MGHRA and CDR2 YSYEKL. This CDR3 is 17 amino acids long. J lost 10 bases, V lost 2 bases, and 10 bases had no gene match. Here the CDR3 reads CASSQLYRTSGRPEQFF. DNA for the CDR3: TGCGCCAGCAGCCAACTTTACAGGACTAGCGGGAGGCCGGAGCAGTTCTTC.

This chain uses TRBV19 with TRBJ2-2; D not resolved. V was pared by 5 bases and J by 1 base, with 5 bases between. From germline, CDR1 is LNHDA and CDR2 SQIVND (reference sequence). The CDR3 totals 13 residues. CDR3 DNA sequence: TGTGCCAGTAGTGTACAGAACACCGGGGAGCTGTTTTTT. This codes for CASSVQNTGELFF.

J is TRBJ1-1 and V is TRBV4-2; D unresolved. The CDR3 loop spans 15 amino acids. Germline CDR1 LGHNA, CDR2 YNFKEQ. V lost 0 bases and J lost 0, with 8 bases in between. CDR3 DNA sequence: TGTGCCAGCAGCCAAGAGGTAGGGATGAACACTGAAGCTTTCTTT. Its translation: CASSQEVGMNTEAFF.